The clone carrying this T cell receptor beta chain was detected only a few times. Its antigen is unknown. The CDR3 is cut off 3 residues early in the read; its end comes from the germline J gene. The data belong to a study of T cell clonality in common variable immunodeficiency. Generated by immunoSEQ multiplex PCR, the TCRdb table keeps only in-frame clones and is missing some. The sample holds approximately 44,000 clones, and no clone turns up only once. Findings and limits, study-wide: CVID patient heterogeneity limited repertoire-clinical complication correlations. Fewer deletions and N-nucleotide insertions were reportedly seen in common variable immunodeficiency TCR beta sequences. Compared with healthy controls, CVID subjects showed increased TCRbeta clonality, mostly in about a third.

There are 17 residues in the CDR3. Germline V lookup: CDR1 LNHDA, CDR2 SQIVND (reference sequence). With 3 bases removed from V and 0 bases from J, the gap between germline ends came to 15 bases. This clonotype was obtained from a person between 18 and 70 years old in good health. The chain recombines TRBV19 with TRBJ2-1, with no clear D. The sample was peripheral blood mononuclear cells. Partial CDR3 DNA: TGTGCCAGTAGTATTGGCGGCCGTTTCTTCTCCTACAATGAG. Protein product: CASSIGGRFFSYNE. The complete CDR3 protein is CASSIGGRFFSYNEQFF.